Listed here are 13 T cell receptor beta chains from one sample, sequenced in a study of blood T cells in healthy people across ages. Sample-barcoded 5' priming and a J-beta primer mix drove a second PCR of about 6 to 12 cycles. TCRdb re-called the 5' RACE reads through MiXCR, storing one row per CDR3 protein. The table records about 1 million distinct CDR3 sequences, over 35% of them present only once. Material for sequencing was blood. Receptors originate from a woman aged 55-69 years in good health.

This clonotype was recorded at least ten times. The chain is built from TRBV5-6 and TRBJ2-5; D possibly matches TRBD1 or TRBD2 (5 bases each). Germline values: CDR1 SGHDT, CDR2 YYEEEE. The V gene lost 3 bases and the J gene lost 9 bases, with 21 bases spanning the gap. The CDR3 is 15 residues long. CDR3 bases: TGTGCCAGCAGCTCCTCGTGGGGGACCCCCCGAGCCCAGTACTTC. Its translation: CASSSSWGTPRAQYF. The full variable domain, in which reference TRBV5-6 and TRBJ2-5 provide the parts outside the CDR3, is DAGVTQSPTHLIKTRGQQVTLRCSPKSGHDTVSWYQQALGQGPQFIFQYYEEEERQRGNFPDRFSGHQFPNYSSELNVNALLLGDSALYLCASSSSWGTPRAQYFGPGTRLLVL.

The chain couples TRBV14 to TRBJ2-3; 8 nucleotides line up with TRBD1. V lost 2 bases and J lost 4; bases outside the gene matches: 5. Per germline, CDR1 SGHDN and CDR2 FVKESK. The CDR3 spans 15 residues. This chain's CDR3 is CASSQWTGIADTQYF. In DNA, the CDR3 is TGTGCCAGCAGCCAATGGACAGGGATCGCAGATACGCAGTATTTT.

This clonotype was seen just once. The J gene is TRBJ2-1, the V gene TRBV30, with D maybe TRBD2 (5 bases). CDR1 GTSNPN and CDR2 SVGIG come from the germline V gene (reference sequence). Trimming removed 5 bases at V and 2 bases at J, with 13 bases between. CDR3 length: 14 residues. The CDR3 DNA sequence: TGTGCCTGGGACCGGAGCGGAACCTACAATGAGCAGTTCTTC. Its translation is CAWDRSGTYNEQFF.

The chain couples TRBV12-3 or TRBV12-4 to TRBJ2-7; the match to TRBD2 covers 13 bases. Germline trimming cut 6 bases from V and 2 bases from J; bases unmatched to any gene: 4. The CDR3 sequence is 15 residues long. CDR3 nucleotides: TGTGCCAGCAGACGGACTAGCGGGAGTCCCTACGAGCAGTACTTC. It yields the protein CASRRTSGSPYEQYF.

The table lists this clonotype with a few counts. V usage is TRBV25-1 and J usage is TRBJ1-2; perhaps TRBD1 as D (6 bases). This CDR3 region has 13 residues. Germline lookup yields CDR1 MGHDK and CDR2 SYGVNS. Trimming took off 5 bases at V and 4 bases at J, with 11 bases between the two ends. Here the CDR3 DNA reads TGTGCCAGCAGTCTGGACAGAATCTATGGCTACACCTTC. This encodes CASSLDRIYGYTF.

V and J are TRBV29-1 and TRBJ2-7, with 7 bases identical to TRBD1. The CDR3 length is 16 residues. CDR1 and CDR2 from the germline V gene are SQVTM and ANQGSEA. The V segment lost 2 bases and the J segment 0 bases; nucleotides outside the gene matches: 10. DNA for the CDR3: TGCAGCGTTGAATTGTCGGCAACAGGGGCCTCCTACGAGCAGTACTTC. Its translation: CSVELSATGASYEQYF.

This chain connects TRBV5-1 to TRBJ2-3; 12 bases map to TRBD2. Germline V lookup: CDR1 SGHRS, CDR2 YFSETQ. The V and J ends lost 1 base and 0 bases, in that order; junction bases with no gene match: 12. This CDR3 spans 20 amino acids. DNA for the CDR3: TGCGCCAGCAGCTTGACCGGACTAGCGGGAATGGGCCCTAGCACAGATACGCAGTATTTT. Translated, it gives CASSLTGLAGMGPSTDTQYF. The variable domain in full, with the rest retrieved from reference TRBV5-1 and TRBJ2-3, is KAGVTQTPRYLIKTRGQQVTLSCSPISGHRSVSWYQQTPGQGLQFLFEYFSETQRNKGNFPGRFSGRQFSNSRSEMNVSTLELGDSALYLCASSLTGLAGMGPSTDTQYFGPGTRLTVL.

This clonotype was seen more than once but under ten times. CDR3: CASGGDMPSRYF. CDR3 DNA: TGTGCCAGCGGGGGGGATATGCCCTCACGGTACTTC. The chain uses TRBV2 and TRBJ2-4; 7 nucleotides match TRBD2. Germline CDR1 reads SNHLY; CDR2 reads FYNNEI. The CDR3 is 12 residues long. V shed 8 bases, J shed 15 bases, and the junction held 13 bases outside the gene matches.

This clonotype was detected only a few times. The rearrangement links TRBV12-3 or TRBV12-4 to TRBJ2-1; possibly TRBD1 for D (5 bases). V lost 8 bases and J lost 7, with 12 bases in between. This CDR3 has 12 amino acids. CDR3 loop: CASGLGVNEQFF. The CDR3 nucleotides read TGTGCCAGCGGATTAGGGGTGAATGAGCAGTTCTTC.

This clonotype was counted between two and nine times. CDR3 loop: CSARDPPGRLNEQFF. CDR3 in DNA: TGCAGTGCTAGAGATCCCCCAGGCCGGCTTAATGAGCAGTTCTTC. The chain has TRBV20-1 and TRBJ2-1; D not certain. CDR1 is DFQATT and CDR2 is SNEGSKA in the germline V gene (reference sequence). V gave up 0 bases and J gave up 7 bases, with 16 bases separating them. The CDR3 has 15 residues.

The CDR3 bases are TGTGCCAGCAGCCCACGGACAGATAGCAATCAGCCCCAGCATTTT. It encodes CASSPRTDSNQPQHF. This rearrangement joins TRBV21-1 to TRBJ1-5; the table assigns TRBD1, which was not confirmed against the DNA. TRBV21-1 is assigned pseudogene status. The CDR3 has 15 residues.

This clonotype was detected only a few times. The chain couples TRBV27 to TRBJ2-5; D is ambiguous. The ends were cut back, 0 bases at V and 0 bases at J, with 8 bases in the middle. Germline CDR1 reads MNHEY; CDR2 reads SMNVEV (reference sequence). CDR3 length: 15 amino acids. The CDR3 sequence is CASSLSLSYQETQYF. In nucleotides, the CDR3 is TGTGCCAGCAGTTTATCACTATCGTACCAAGAGACCCAGTACTTC.

CDR3 DNA sequence: TGCAGTGCTGGGACTAGCGGGAGTGGTAGCACAGATACGCAGTATTTT. It codes for CSAGTSGSGSTDTQYF. The chain is built from TRBV20-1 and TRBJ2-3, with 14 bases lining up with TRBD2. The V and J ends lost 5 bases and 0 bases, in that order; junction bases with no gene match: 4. Per germline, CDR1 DFQATT and CDR2 SNEGSKA (reference sequence). The CDR3 runs 16 residues.